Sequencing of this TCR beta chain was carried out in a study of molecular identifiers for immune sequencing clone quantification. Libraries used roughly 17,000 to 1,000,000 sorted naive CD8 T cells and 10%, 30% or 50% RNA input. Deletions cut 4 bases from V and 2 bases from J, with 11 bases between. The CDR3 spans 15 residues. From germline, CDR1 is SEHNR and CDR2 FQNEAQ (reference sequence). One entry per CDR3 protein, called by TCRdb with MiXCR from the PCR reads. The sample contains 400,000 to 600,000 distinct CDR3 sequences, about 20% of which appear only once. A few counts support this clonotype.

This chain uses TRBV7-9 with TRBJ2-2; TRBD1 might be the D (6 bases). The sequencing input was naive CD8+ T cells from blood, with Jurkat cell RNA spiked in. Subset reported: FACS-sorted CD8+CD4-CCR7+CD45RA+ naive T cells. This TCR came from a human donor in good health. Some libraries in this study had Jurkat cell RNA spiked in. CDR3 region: CASSSRDTNTGELFF. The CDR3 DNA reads TGTGCCAGCAGCTCCCGGGACACCAACACCGGGGAGCTGTTTTTT.